The clone carrying this T cell receptor beta chain was seen more than once but under ten times. Its antigen remains unidentified. Generated by immunoSEQ multiplex PCR, the TCRdb table keeps only in-frame clones and is missing some. The sample has 2 million to 2.5 million clones; around 90% are singletons. This record comes from a study of shared clonotypes between healthy human individuals. Whole-study findings and limits: Estimated clonotype richness was generally higher in naive than memory subsets.

This CDR3 contains 13 residues. Germline assignment: CDR1 SQVTM and CDR2 ANQGSEA. V was pared by 6 bases and J by 5 bases, with 16 bases between. Sequenced material: naive CD4+ T cells from PBMCs. Subset given: CD45RA+ positively selected. The source is a man younger than 30 in good health. Some clones in this sample may be carry-over from other donors' samples. J is TRBJ1-1 and V is TRBV29-1, with unresolved D. This CDR3 is CSVPNEGRTEAFF. CDR3 sequence (DNA): TGCAGCGTCCCAAACGAGGGCAGGACTGAAGCTTTCTTT.